A single sample is the source of the 14 T cell receptor beta chains below, sequenced in a study of response to subunit inactivated influenza vaccine. TCRdb reprocessed the RT-PCR reads with MiXCR, giving one entry per CDR3 protein. In the table there are approximately 530,000 distinct CDR3 sequences, 10% to 15% of which are singletons. Source: PBMCs from blood, taken more than 35 days after vaccination. The receptors come from a man aged 50-60 years who received an inactivated influenza vaccine.

The rearrangement uses TRBV7-9 and TRBJ2-4; D remains ambiguous. Between the trimmed V and J ends, which lost 5 bases and 0 bases, there was a span of 8 bases. The germline gives CDR1 SEHNR, CDR2 FQNEAQ (reference sequence). This CDR3 has 14 amino acids. The CDR3 coding sequence is TGTGCCAGCAGCCACGATCTAGCCAAAAACATTCAGTACTTC. Translation: CASSHDLAKNIQYF.

This clonotype was detected a few times. The J gene is TRBJ2-2, the V gene TRBV12-3 or TRBV12-4; a possible D gene is TRBD2 (7 bases). This CDR3 has 17 amino acids. V shed 7 bases and J shed 4 bases, with 22 bases lying between them. The CDR3 here is CASTPMGGPLGTGELFF. For the CDR3, the DNA is TGTGCCAGCACCCCGATGGGGGGGCCATTGGGCACCGGGGAGCTGTTTTTT.

Written as DNA, the CDR3 is TGTGCCAGCGTAAACCTAGCGGGGGATGGCGTCGATACGCAGTATTTT. It codes for CASVNLAGDGVDTQYF. The rearrangement links TRBV27 to TRBJ2-3, with 10 bases lining up with TRBD2. The CDR3 loop spans 16 amino acids. The junction had 14 bases not matched to a gene; V was cut back by 8 bases and J by 6 bases. Germline-derived CDR1 and CDR2 are MNHEY and SMNVEV (reference sequence).

This chain uses TRBV5-1 with TRBJ2-5; D may correspond to TRBD1 or TRBD2 (5 bases each). This CDR3 contains 15 residues. Germline V CDR1 and CDR2: SGHRS, YFSETQ. The V end lost 4 bases, the J end lost 4 bases, and 17 bases lay between the germline ends. The CDR3 nucleotides read TGCGCCAGCAGCACGGGACCCTTGGGGTCAGAGACCCAGTACTTC. Residues: CASSTGPLGSETQYF.

This clonotype came up many times. The chain links TRBV6-5 to TRBJ2-7; 9 nucleotides match TRBD1. The V gene end was trimmed by 2 bases and the J gene end by 4 bases; junction bases not matched to a gene: 3. This CDR3 is built from 14 residues. The germline CDR1 and CDR2 sequences are MNHEY and SVGAGI. The CDR3 DNA reads as TGTGCCAGCAGTTACACGGACAGGGGATACGAGCAGTACTTC. Translation gives CASSYTDRGYEQYF.

Only a few counts were recorded for this clonotype. The chain carries TRBV2 and TRBJ2-1, with D unclear. V lost 4 bases and J lost 7, with 14 bases in between. The CDR3 runs 14 residues. CDR1 is SNHLY and CDR2 is FYNNEI in the germline V gene. The CDR3 DNA reads as TGTGCCAGCAGTGTAACTCTGAGGTGGAATGAGCAGTTCTTC. It encodes CASSVTLRWNEQFF.

The gene calls are TRBV12-3 or TRBV12-4 and TRBJ2-7; tentatively, D is TRBD2 (6 bases). CDR3 length equals 13 residues. V lost 6 bases to trimming and J lost 6 bases, with 15 bases between them. DNA for the CDR3: TGTGCCAGCAGCCGCCCGGGAGATTTCGAGCAGTACTTC. This codes for CASSRPGDFEQYF.

This clonotype was recorded a few times. The CDR3 region is CASTVDIQETQYF. The CDR3 DNA reads TGTGCCAGCACGGTCGATATCCAAGAGACCCAGTACTTC. The rearrangement uses TRBV12-3 or TRBV12-4 and TRBJ2-5, with D unclear. The ends were cut back, 7 bases at V and 1 base at J, with 10 bases in the middle. This CDR3 has 13 amino acids.

V usage is TRBV4-2 and J usage is TRBJ2-3, with D perhaps TRBD1 or TRBD2 (5 bases each). Germline V gene data show CDR1 as LGHNA and CDR2 as YNFKEQ. Trimming shortened V by 1 base and J by 2 bases, and 7 bases separated the two germline ends. The CDR3 has 14 amino acids. Here the CDR3 DNA reads TGTGCCAGCAGCCAAGCGGGGCCCACAGATACGCAGTATTTT. Amino acid sequence: CASSQAGPTDTQYF.

This clonotype was counted only a few times. The rearrangement joins TRBV5-6 to TRBJ2-2; 9 bases are shared with TRBD1. Germline values: CDR1 SGHDT, CDR2 YYEEEE. V lost 1 base, J lost 6 bases, and 4 bases stayed unmatched. There are 15 residues in the CDR3. This chain's CDR3 is CASSLNRGRAGELFF. CDR3 nucleotide sequence: TGTGCCAGCAGCTTGAACAGGGGGCGTGCCGGGGAGCTGTTTTTT.

The chain joins TRBV7-2 to TRBJ2-1, with 14 bases identical to TRBD2. This CDR3 is built from 17 residues. The V and J ends lost 5 bases and 1 base, in that order; junction bases with no gene match: 4. CDR1 and CDR2 (germline): SGHTA, FQGNSA. The CDR3 DNA reads TGTGCCAGCAGCAAGGGGACTAGCGGGGGTTCCTACAATGAGCAGTTCTTC. Amino acid sequence: CASSKGTSGGSYNEQFF.

This clonotype came up a few times. This CDR3 is CASSRGSQWEQYF. DNA of the CDR3: TGTGCCAGCAGCCGGGGATCCCAGTGGGAGCAGTACTTC. This chain uses TRBV11-2 with TRBJ2-7; D possibly corresponds to TRBD2 (5 bases). The V gene lost 5 bases and the J gene lost 7 bases, with 15 bases spanning the gap. CDR3 length equals 13 residues. CDR1 is SGHAT and CDR2 is FQNNGV in the germline V gene.

This clonotype was seen more than once but under ten times. The J gene is TRBJ2-3, the V gene TRBV6-5; no clear D gene. Germline loops: CDR1 MNHEY, CDR2 SVGAGI. The CDR3 is made up of 16 amino acids. V was clipped by 2 bases and J by 2 bases, with 14 bases between them. CDR3 amino acids: CASSYGTSLHTDTQYF. The CDR3 coding sequence is TGTGCCAGCAGTTACGGAACAAGCCTTCACACAGATACGCAGTATTTT.

In this sample, this clonotype turned up a few times. The chain combines TRBV10-3 with TRBJ2-1; 12 bases fit TRBD2. The junction had 9 bases not matched to a gene; V was cut back by 3 bases and J by 6 bases. CDR1 and CDR2 (germline): ENHRY, SYGVKD. The CDR3 length is 17 residues. Here the CDR3 DNA reads TGTGCCATCAGTGATTGGGCTAGCGGGAGGGGGGGCAATGAGCAGTTCTTC. This codes for CAISDWASGRGGNEQFF.